Shown below are 26 T cell receptor beta chains from a single sample sequenced in a study of T cell changes during pregnancy in multiple sclerosis. The data were produced by immunoSEQ multiplex PCR, yet TCRdb's version contains in-frame clones alone and is incomplete. Here the sample spans over 60,000 clones, almost 97% being singletons. This material consisted of CD8+ T cells from peripheral blood mononuclear cells, taken after pregnancy. The receptor source for this set is a female donor with multiple sclerosis, enrolled in a pregnancy study.

V usage is TRBV2 and J usage is TRBJ2-5, with D hard to call. From germline, CDR1 is SNHLY and CDR2 FYNNEI. This CDR3 is built from 14 residues. The V end lost 8 bases, the J end lost 0 bases, and 13 bases lay between the germline ends. The CDR3 loop reads CASSRLSYQETQYF. For the CDR3, the DNA is TGTGCCAGCTCGCGCCTCTCGTACCAAGAGACCCAGTACTTC. Using reference TRBV2 and TRBJ2-5 for the parts outside the CDR3, the full variable domain is EPEVTQTPSHQVTQMGQEVILRCVPISNHLYFYWYRQILGQKVEFLVSFYNNEISEKSEIFDDQFSVERPDGSNFTLKIRSTKLEDSAMYFCASSRLSYQETQYFGPGTRLLVL.

The rearrangement uses TRBV7-2 and TRBJ2-1, with a possible D match to TRBD2 (6 bases). Looked up from germline, CDR1 is SGHTA and CDR2 is FQGNSA. The V gene lost 1 base and the J gene lost 9 bases, with 19 bases spanning the gap. The CDR3 extends over 16 amino acids. CDR3 in amino acids: CASSLDGRGGRGEQFF. The CDR3 DNA follows: TGTGCCAGCAGCTTAGATGGACGAGGAGGGCGGGGTGAGCAGTTCTTC. Full variable domain (rest looked up from reference TRBV7-2 and TRBJ2-1): GAGVSQSPSNKVTEKGKDVELRCDPISGHTALYWYRQSLGQGLEFLIYFQGNSAPDKSGLPSDRFSAERTGGSVSTLTIQRTQQEDSAVYLCASSLDGRGGRGEQFFGPGTRLTVL.

This clone was recorded once. The CDR3 loop reads CASSQARQGPESGANVLTF. The CDR3 DNA reads TGTGCCAGCAGCCAAGCCAGACAGGGACCCGAATCTGGGGCCAACGTCCTGACTTTC. The chain is built from TRBV4-2 and TRBJ2-6, with TRBD1 identical over 7 bases. The CDR3 is made up of 19 amino acids. After removal of 1 base from V and 1 base from J, the junction contained 10 bases not matched to a gene. Germline loops: CDR1 LGHNA, CDR2 YNFKEQ.

The chain has TRBV27 and TRBJ2-7; D may be TRBD1 (5 bases). Germline assignment: CDR1 MNHEY and CDR2 SMNVEV (reference sequence). CDR3 length: 13 amino acids. The germline V and J ends were trimmed by 0 bases and 6 bases, with 9 bases remaining between them. The CDR3 region is CASSLSPGIEQYF. Here the CDR3 DNA reads TGTGCCAGCAGTTTATCGCCAGGGATCGAGCAGTACTTC.

This sequence joins TRBV28 and TRBJ2-5; 13 nucleotides match TRBD2. CDR1 and CDR2 (germline): MDHEN, SYDVKM. The CDR3 sequence is 16 residues long. Unmatched junction bases numbered 8, after V lost 5 bases and J lost 5 bases. CDR3 loop: CASSPPTSGRAETQYF. CDR3 coding DNA: TGTGCCAGCAGTCCCCCCACTAGCGGGAGGGCCGAGACCCAGTACTTC. The variable domain in full, completed from reference TRBV28 and TRBJ2-5, reads DVKVTQSSRYLVKRTGEKVFLECVQDMDHENMFWYRQDPGLGLRLIYFSYDVKMKEKGDIPEGYSVSREKKERFSLILESASTNQTSMYLCASSPPTSGRAETQYFGPGTRLLVL.

The V call is TRBV29-1, the J call TRBJ2-2; D not certain. Trimming removed 5 bases from V and 5 bases from J, with 3 bases in between. The CDR3 runs to 10 residues. Germline assignment: CDR1 SQVTM and CDR2 ANQGSEA. The CDR3 bases are TGCAGCGTTTATACCGGGGAGCTGTTTTTT. It translates to CSVYTGELFF.

The chain joins TRBV23-1 to TRBJ1-5, with D perhaps matching TRBD1 (5 bases). TRBV23-1 carries the ORF label, with uncertain function. Trimming left V 0 bases short and J 0 bases short, with 24 bases between. The CDR3 has 21 residues. The CDR3 DNA reads TGCGCCAGCAGTCAATCCTTAGTTCCGGAGGAAGGGGACTATAGCAATCAGCCCCAGCATTTT. Amino acid sequence: CASSQSLVPEEGDYSNQPQHF.

V and J are TRBV27 and TRBJ2-2; a weak D match, TRBD2 (6 bases). The germline CDR1 and CDR2 sequences are MNHEY and SMNVEV (reference sequence). There are 14 residues in the CDR3. V shed 6 bases and J shed 8 bases, with 16 bases lying between them. The CDR3 DNA sequence: TGTGCCAGCAGCCCGACGAGGGAGGCTGGGGAGCTGTTTTTT. Translation gives CASSPTREAGELFF.

This sequence joins TRBV19 and TRBJ2-1; TRBD2 matches at 9 bases. The CDR3 extends over 16 amino acids. V shed 6 bases, J shed 9 bases, and the junction held 15 bases outside the gene matches. Germline V CDR1 and CDR2: LNHDA, SQIVND (reference sequence). CDR3 bases: TGTGCCAGTAGGATGACGACTAGCGGTGGATGGACTGAGCAGTTCTTC. This encodes CASRMTTSGGWTEQFF.

The rearrangement joins TRBV29-1 to TRBJ2-3, with D possibly TRBD1 on 6 matching bases. The CDR3 runs 16 residues. Germline V gene lookup returns CDR1 SQVTM and CDR2 ANQGSEA. Trimming removed 0 bases from V and 6 bases from J, with 19 bases in between. In DNA, the CDR3 is TGCAGCGTTGAAGACGGGACGGCAGGGGTTGAGGATACGCAGTATTTT. Translation: CSVEDGTAGVEDTQYF.

V is TRBV27 and J is TRBJ2-7; possibly TRBD1 for D (6 bases). CDR1 and CDR2 from the germline V gene are MNHEY and SMNVEV (reference sequence). Deletions cut 0 bases from V and 9 bases from J, with 12 bases between. CDR3 length equals 13 residues. The DNA of the CDR3 is TGTGCCAGCAGTTTATCTCGGACAGTAGCGCAGTACTTC. As protein: CASSLSRTVAQYF.

The V and J genes are TRBV13 and TRBJ2-7; TRBD2 matches at 12 bases. The ends lost 4 bases at V and 5 bases at J; junction bases unmatched: 15. Germline CDR1 is PRHDT and CDR2 is FYEKMQ (reference sequence). The CDR3 covers 18 residues. CDR3 nucleotides: TGTGCCAGCAGCTACATGGGGACTAGCGGGCCTAACCCCCACGAGCAGTACTTC. Translation: CASSYMGTSGPNPHEQYF.

This chain connects TRBV9 to TRBJ2-4; a weak D match, TRBD1 (6 bases). Looked up from germline, CDR1 is SGDLS and CDR2 is YYNGEE. With 0 bases removed from V and 0 bases from J, the gap between germline ends came to 10 bases. CDR3 length: 16 amino acids. In DNA, the CDR3 is TGTGCCAGCAGCGTAGCTACAGGGCTAGCCAAAAACATTCAGTACTTC. As protein: CASSVATGLAKNIQYF.

The rearrangement uses TRBV19 and TRBJ2-5, with a weak D call TRBD1 (5 bases). Trimming pared 2 bases from V and 5 bases from J, leaving 9 bases between. This CDR3 region has 13 residues. From germline, CDR1 is LNHDA and CDR2 SQIVND (reference sequence). Written as DNA, the CDR3 is TGTGCCAGTAGTATAAGGGGCTGGGAGACCCAGTACTTC. It specifies CASSIRGWETQYF. Full variable domain (remainder filled in from reference TRBV19 and TRBJ2-5): DGGITQSPKYLFRKEGQNVTLSCEQNLNHDAMYWYRQDPGQGLRLIYYSQIVNDFQKGDIAEGYSVSREKKESFPLTVTSAQKNPTAFYLCASSIRGWETQYFGPGTRLLVL.

The J gene is TRBJ2-1, the V gene TRBV19, with 11 bases aligning to TRBD1. This CDR3 region has 15 residues. V shed 3 bases and J 6 bases; nucleotides not matched to a gene: 4. CDR1 and CDR2 (germline): LNHDA, SQIVND (reference sequence). The CDR3 reads CASSMDRGLSNEQFF. CDR3 nucleotides: TGTGCCAGTAGTATGGACAGGGGGCTTAGCAATGAGCAGTTCTTC.

This chain connects TRBV28 to TRBJ2-7; TRBD1 matches 7 bases. Trimming cost V 7 bases and J 2 bases; bases outside gene matches: 8. The germline CDR1 and CDR2 sequences are MDHEN and SYDVKM. This CDR3 has 14 residues. The CDR3, as DNA: TGTGCCAGCACCAACCGGGACAGAGCCTACGAGCAGTACTTC. Its translation: CASTNRDRAYEQYF. The full variable domain, with the rest looked up from reference TRBV28 and TRBJ2-7, is DVKVTQSSRYLVKRTGEKVFLECVQDMDHENMFWYRQDPGLGLRLIYFSYDVKMKEKGDIPEGYSVSREKKERFSLILESASTNQTSMYLCASTNRDRAYEQYFGPGTRLTVT.

This chain uses TRBV4-1 with TRBJ2-7, with 8 bases that match TRBD1. V gave up 3 bases and J gave up 4 bases; unmatched junction bases: 5. The CDR3 has 14 amino acids. Germline CDR1 MGHRA, CDR2 YSYEKL. CDR3 nucleotide sequence: TGCGCCAGCAGCCACGGACAGGGAGAGTACGAGCAGTACTTC. Protein: CASSHGQGEYEQYF.

The J gene is TRBJ2-7, the V gene TRBV6-5; D possibly corresponds to TRBD1 (5 bases). CDR1 MNHEY and CDR2 SVGAGI come from the germline V gene. Trimming shortened V by 6 bases and J by 3 bases, and 9 bases separated the two germline ends. CDR3 length: 12 residues. The CDR3 DNA is TGTGCCAGCAGCCCGGACAACTACGAGCAGTACTTC. As protein: CASSPDNYEQYF.

The CDR3 DNA reads TGTGCCAGCAGCTCAGAGGCCTATCCCTACGAGCAGTACTTC. Its translation is CASSSEAYPYEQYF. The chain employs TRBV7-3 and TRBJ2-7; D is undetermined. Germline V gene data show CDR1 as SGHTA and CDR2 as FQGTGA. This CDR3 comprises 14 residues. With 4 bases removed from V and 2 bases from J, the gap between germline ends came to 12 bases.

This chain uses TRBV10-3 with TRBJ1-5, with D perhaps matching TRBD1 (6 bases). The CDR3 loop spans 13 amino acids. V gave up 7 bases and J gave up 4 bases, with 11 bases separating them. CDR1 is ENHRY, CDR2 SYGVKD, per germline. CDR3 nucleotides: TGTGCCATCACTGGGACATTAAATCAGCCCCAGCATTTT. Translating it yields CAITGTLNQPQHF.

The J gene is TRBJ2-5, the V gene TRBV19, with D tentatively TRBD2 (6 bases). Trimming stripped 8 bases from V and 3 bases from J, with 13 bases between. The CDR3 is 13 amino acids. Germline CDR1 and CDR2: LNHDA and SQIVND (reference sequence). The CDR3 DNA sequence: TGTGCCAGTCGACCAGGGACTGAAGAGACCCAGTACTTC. It codes for CASRPGTEETQYF.

The chain has TRBV9 and TRBJ2-3; 9 bases fit TRBD1. J was trimmed by 8 bases and V by 3 bases; bases with no gene match: 13. CDR1 SGDLS and CDR2 YYNGEE come from the germline V gene. CDR3 length: 16 amino acids. The CDR3 nucleotides are TGTGCCAGCAGCGCATCCGGGACAGGGACCCTAGGTACGCAGTATTTT. This codes for CASSASGTGTLGTQYF.

This rearrangement joins TRBV27 to TRBJ2-7; the match to TRBD1 covers 11 bases. From germline, CDR1 is MNHEY and CDR2 SMNVEV (reference sequence). The CDR3 sequence is 14 residues long. Trimming at V came to 4 bases and at J to 4 bases, leaving 3 bases not matched to a gene. CDR3 DNA sequence: TGTGCCAGCAGTTGGGGACAGGGGGTTTACGAGCAGTACTTC. Protein product: CASSWGQGVYEQYF.

This chain joins TRBV13 and TRBJ2-7; tentative D call: TRBD2 (5 bases). V lost 0 bases, J lost 2 bases, and 8 bases lay in between. Germline-derived CDR1 and CDR2 are PRHDT and FYEKMQ (reference sequence). The CDR3 runs 14 residues. The CDR3 protein is CASSLGAGTYEQYF. CDR3 in DNA: TGTGCCAGCAGCTTAGGCGCGGGCACCTACGAGCAGTACTTC.

This chain connects TRBV28 to TRBJ2-5; TRBD1 is a possible D gene (6 bases). The CDR3 has 13 amino acids. Trimming shortened V by 10 bases and J by 4 bases, and 16 bases separated the two germline ends. Germline V gene data show CDR1 as MDHEN and CDR2 as SYDVKM. CDR3 sequence (DNA): TGTGCCACCAGCAGGGGTTTGGGAGAGACCCAGTACTTC. It translates to CATSRGLGETQYF.

The rearrangement links TRBV6-5 to TRBJ2-3, with D perhaps TRBD1 (6 bases). Germline V gene lookup returns CDR1 MNHEY and CDR2 SVGAGI. V was trimmed by 7 bases and J by 2 bases, leaving 16 bases between them. The CDR3 contains 15 residues. The CDR3: CASTLSRTATDTQYF. For the CDR3, the DNA is TGTGCCAGCACCCTCTCCCGGACAGCCACAGATACGCAGTATTTT.